Shown below are 14 T cell receptor beta chains from a single sample sequenced in a study of T cell responses to AZD1222 COVID-19 vaccine. Sequenced by immunoSEQ multiplex PCR; TCRdb stores in-frame clones only, minus some. The data hold about 99,000 clones, with 93% observed a single time. This specimen consisted of peripheral blood, obtained on day 0 of AZD1222 vaccination. The source is an adult in good health.

The chain joins TRBV28 to TRBJ1-2; D is unclear. Trimming shortened V by 3 bases and J by 6 bases, and 11 bases separated the two germline ends. The germline gives CDR1 MDHEN, CDR2 SYDVKM. The CDR3 consists of 13 residues. The CDR3 region is CASSFLVRDGYTF. CDR3 sequence (DNA): TGTGCCAGCAGTTTTCTTGTTAGGGATGGCTACACCTTC.

CDR3 coding DNA: TGCGCCAGCACCCCCTTGACAGGGGGGAACACTGAAGCTTTCTTT. It encodes CASTPLTGGNTEAFF. J is TRBJ1-1 and V is TRBV5-1; 9 nucleotides match TRBD1. This CDR3 comprises 15 residues. The germline V gene encodes CDR1 SGHRS and CDR2 YFSETQ. V was clipped by 6 bases and J by 1 base; unmatched bases: 7.

This clone occurred once. The chain has TRBV28 and TRBJ1-6, with TRBD1 identical over 7 bases. The CDR3 extends over 20 amino acids. Germline V CDR1 and CDR2: MDHEN, SYDVKM. With V trimmed by 5 bases and J by 0 bases, 16 bases remained unmatched. Written as DNA, the CDR3 is TGTGCCAGCAGTCGCCCACAGGGGAGAGGGGGGAGCTCCTATAATTCACCCCTCCACTTT. Its protein product is CASSRPQGRGGSSYNSPLHF.

J is TRBJ2-3 and V is TRBV30, with 10 bases that match TRBD2. After removal of 0 bases from V and 4 bases from J, the junction contained 4 bases not matched to a gene. The CDR3 length is 15 residues. The germline V gene encodes CDR1 GTSNPN and CDR2 SVGIG (reference sequence). CDR3 residues: CAWSVGLAGADTQYF. The CDR3 bases are TGTGCCTGGAGTGTAGGGCTAGCGGGAGCAGATACGCAGTATTTT.

The chain recombines TRBV7-8 with TRBJ1-2, with TRBD1 as a possible D gene (6 bases). Trimming pared 1 base from V and 3 bases from J, leaving 9 bases between. Per germline, CDR1 SGHVS and CDR2 FQNEAQ. The CDR3 runs to 14 residues. This CDR3 reads CASSLVSGDYGYTF. The CDR3 DNA sequence: TGTGCCAGCAGCTTAGTGTCAGGGGACTATGGCTACACCTTC.

The chain has TRBV7-9 and TRBJ2-7; D call uncertain. V lost 0 bases to trimming and J lost 0 bases, with 6 bases between them. The length of the CDR3 is 14 residues. The germline V gene encodes CDR1 SEHNR and CDR2 FQNEAQ (reference sequence). CDR3 sequence: CASSLALSSYEQYF. The CDR3 nucleotides read TGTGCCAGCAGCTTAGCGTTGTCCTCCTACGAGCAGTACTTC. The full variable domain, its missing parts supplied by reference TRBV7-9 and TRBJ2-7, is DTGVSQNPRHKITKRGQNVTFRCDPISEHNRLYWYRQTLGQGPEFLTYFQNEAQLEKSRLLSDRFSAERPKGSFSTLEIQRTEQGDSAMYLCASSLALSSYEQYFGPGTRLTVT.

J is TRBJ2-1 and V is TRBV7-2; 8 bases agree with TRBD1. The CDR3 length is 16 residues. Losses at the gene ends were 3 bases for V and 3 bases for J; bases not matched to a gene: 7. Per germline, CDR1 SGHTA and CDR2 FQGNSA. CDR3 sequence (DNA): TGTGCCAGCAGCTTTCGTCACGGGACAGGCTACAATGAGCAGTTCTTC. It yields the protein CASSFRHGTGYNEQFF.

V gene TRBV7-2 combines with J gene TRBJ2-1; D may match TRBD1 or TRBD2 (5 bases each). The V and J ends lost 3 bases and 7 bases respectively, with 7 bases between them. CDR3 length: 12 amino acids. Germline V gives CDR1 SGHTA, CDR2 FQGNSA. CDR3 amino acids: CASSLGTNEQFF. The CDR3 DNA reads TGTGCCAGCAGCTTGGGGACGAATGAGCAGTTCTTC.

J is TRBJ1-1 and V is TRBV2; no clear D. V gave up 4 bases and J gave up 5 bases, with 14 bases separating them. The germline CDR1 and CDR2 sequences are SNHLY and FYNNEI. This CDR3 is built from 14 residues. This CDR3 is CASSATTGRTEAFF. The DNA for the CDR3 is TGTGCCAGCAGTGCCACGACCGGCAGGACTGAAGCTTTCTTT.

The V and J genes are TRBV18 and TRBJ2-1; D not resolved. V was pared by 3 bases and J by 3 bases, with 18 bases between. The CDR3 length is 17 residues. CDR1 and CDR2 from the germline V gene are KGHSH and LQKENI. This chain's CDR3 is CASSPELVLGVYNEQFF. For the CDR3, the DNA is TGTGCCAGCTCACCCGAACTGGTCCTTGGGGTCTACAATGAGCAGTTCTTC.

The CDR3 sequence: CASSPGTSGTANEQFF. The CDR3 DNA is TGTGCCAGCTCACCGGGGACTAGCGGGACGGCCAATGAGCAGTTCTTC. This sequence joins TRBV18 and TRBJ2-1, with 13 nucleotides matching TRBD2. Trimming took 3 bases from V and 6 from J; bases not matched to a gene: 5. Per the germline V gene, CDR1 is KGHSH and CDR2 is LQKENI. The CDR3 extends over 16 amino acids.

The chain uses TRBV24-1 and TRBJ2-5, with D perhaps being TRBD1 or TRBD2 (5 bases each). The CDR3 has 20 amino acids. V gave up 4 bases and J gave up 0 bases, with 26 bases separating them. Germline CDR1 reads KGHDR; CDR2 reads SFDVKD. CDR3 sequence reads: CATSDPRLGTEEDDQETQYF. The CDR3 DNA reads as TGTGCCACCAGTGACCCCCGACTCGGGACGGAGGAGGATGACCAAGAGACCCAGTACTTC.

The chain combines TRBV7-2 with TRBJ1-3; no firm D call. This CDR3 has 13 residues. V lost 5 bases to trimming and J lost 11 bases, with 16 bases between them. Per germline, CDR1 SGHTA and CDR2 FQGNSA. CDR3: CASSTRTDRAIYF. In DNA form, the CDR3 reads TGTGCCAGCAGCACCCGGACGGATAGGGCCATATATTTT.

The chain employs TRBV3-1 (or the pseudogene TRBV3-2) and TRBJ1-5; D is unclear. With 3 bases removed from V and 5 bases from J, the gap between germline ends came to 23 bases. The germline V gene encodes CDR1 LGHDT and CDR2 YNNKEL (reference sequence). The CDR3 totals 18 residues. The DNA of the CDR3 is TGTGCCAGCAGCCAGAAGGCCGTGTGGCTCCCGGCGGATCAGCCCCAGCATTTT. The encoded protein is CASSQKAVWLPADQPQHF.